This TCR beta chain originates from a study of T cells in Graves' hyperthyroidism and ophthalmopathy. Points from the study as a whole: The majority of expanded thyroid clonotypes above 0.001 also appeared in blood.

TCR beta CDR3 sequences were amplified from RNA transcripts. The HTBI primer set was used in a first-round RT-PCR of the TCR CDR3. TCRdb analysed the multiplex PCR reads with MiXCR anew, one entry per CDR3 protein. The sample carries 400,000 to 500,000 distinct CDR3 sequences, around an eighth recorded once. CDR1 and CDR2 (germline): SEHNR, FQNEAQ (reference sequence). This CDR3 contains 14 residues. V lost 5 bases and J lost 11, with 16 bases in between. A few counts support this clonotype. The antigen remains undetermined. The study enrolled patients aged 18 to 65 with newly diagnosed hyperthyroidism of under 2 months' duration.

The genes are TRBV7-9 and TRBJ1-6; D is ambiguous. The receptor was derived from a woman aged 18-29 years with Graves' hyperthyroidism. Sequences were obtained from blood. CDR3 bases: TGTGCCAGCAGCCCCGGCCGCAGCGCAACACCCCTCCACTTT. Translation: CASSPGRSATPLHF.